The subject of this entry is one T cell receptor beta chain. Original processing methods: Reference gene primers were amplified, and this amplification served to estimate nucleated cell counts. Data came from immunoSEQ multiplex PCR; TCRdb stores just in-frame clones and leaves some out. For V, J and clone size, that table is used; D and trimming come from the DNA. Altogether 35,000 to 45,000 clones are present, about 88% being singletons, with the ten largest covering around 2.3%. This sample was included in a study of blood T cell repertoires in COVID-19. Study at large: Spain, Italy and the United States supplied samples that represented acute and convalescent COVID-19. The cDNA or gDNA used as material had been derived from T cells, B-cell-depleted T cells, or PBMCs.

Trimming took 3 bases from V and 0 from J, leaving 8 bases between them. The CDR3 totals 14 residues. The germline CDR1 and CDR2 sequences are SGHRS and YFSETQ. The V call is TRBV5-1, the J call TRBJ2-3, with D tentatively TRBD1 (5 bases). This receptor was obtained from a human donor in a cohort sampled during active COVID-19. Sequencing was done on a sample of peripheral blood. CDR3 loop: CASSSTASTDTQYF. The CDR3 DNA reads TGCGCCAGCAGCTCGACAGCTAGCACAGATACGCAGTATTTT. Full variable domain (remainder filled in from reference TRBV5-1 and TRBJ2-3): KAGVTQTPRYLIKTRGQQVTLSCSPISGHRSVSWYQQTPGQGLQFLFEYFSETQRNKGNFPGRFSGRQFSNSRSEMNVSTLELGDSALYLCASSSTASTDTQYFGPGTRLTVL.